Following are 13 T cell receptor beta chains from one sample sequenced in a study of blood T cell repertoires in COVID-19. The data were produced by immunoSEQ multiplex PCR, yet TCRdb's version contains in-frame clones alone and is incomplete. The sample contains 200,000 to 250,000 clones, about 87% of which appear only once. Input material: PBMCs or T cells enriched from blood (not recorded which). The receptors here all came from a woman aged 50 to 60 who had recovered from COVID-19.

The CDR3 spells CASSLVGGLDEQFF. The CDR3, as DNA: TGTGCCAGCAGTTTAGTGGGAGGGCTGGATGAGCAGTTCTTC. This chain uses TRBV28 with TRBJ2-1; 7 positions agree with TRBD2. The ends lost 2 bases at V and 8 bases at J; junction bases unmatched: 6. The germline gives CDR1 MDHEN, CDR2 SYDVKM. The CDR3 is 14 amino acids.

The chain carries TRBV5-5 and TRBJ1-4, with TRBD1 matching 7 bases. This CDR3 is 17 amino acids long. Germline CDR1 is SGHKS and CDR2 is YYEKEE (reference sequence). Trimming took 4 bases from V and 0 from J; bases not matched to a gene: 9. The CDR3 DNA reads TGTGCCAGCAGCGGGCGGACAGGCTCTGCAACTAATGAAAAACTGTTTTTT. It yields the protein CASSGRTGSATNEKLFF.

V and J are TRBV19 and TRBJ2-1; TRBD1 matches 8 bases. In germline, CDR1 is LNHDA, CDR2 SQIVND (reference sequence). V shed 3 bases and J 8 bases; nucleotides not matched to a gene: 9. The CDR3 totals 15 residues. The CDR3 DNA is TGTGCCAGTAGTATTGGACAGGGAAGTTTCGATGAGCAGTTCTTC. Its translation is CASSIGQGSFDEQFF.

The rearrangement uses TRBV5-4 and TRBJ2-1; a weak D match, TRBD2 (6 bases). This CDR3 region has 15 residues. Trimming stripped 2 bases from V and 6 bases from J, with 15 bases between. The V gene's germline CDR1 is SGHNT and CDR2 YYREEE (reference sequence). CDR3 sequence (DNA): TGTGCCAGCAGCTTCGGAGGAGGGCCAGCCAATGAGCAGTTCTTC. This sequence encodes CASSFGGGPANEQFF.

The CDR3 protein is CASSRHVNQPQHF. Here the CDR3 DNA reads TGTGCCAGCAGTAGACACGTGAATCAGCCCCAGCATTTT. V gene TRBV6-5 combines with J gene TRBJ1-5; D is ambiguous. In germline, CDR1 is MNHEY, CDR2 SVGAGI. The CDR3 length is 13 residues. Trimming shortened V by 5 bases and J by 4 bases, and 9 bases separated the two germline ends.

This sequence joins TRBV19 and TRBJ1-2; TRBD1 aligns across 10 bases. V lost 5 bases, J lost 3 bases, and 3 bases stayed unmatched. Per germline, CDR1 LNHDA and CDR2 SQIVND (reference sequence). This CDR3 spans 14 amino acids. This CDR3 reads CASSSTGGDYGYTF. In nucleotides, the CDR3 is TGTGCCAGTAGTTCGACAGGGGGCGACTATGGCTACACCTTC.

Remarks on this clone: This sample includes further DNA sequences coding for the same CDR3. The J gene is TRBJ1-4, the V gene TRBV18; TRBD1 matches at 8 bases. The V segment lost 3 bases and the J segment 2 bases; nucleotides outside the gene matches: 2. Germline V CDR1 and CDR2: KGHSH, LQKENI. This CDR3 has 15 amino acids. CDR3 DNA: TGTGCCAGCTCACCCACAGGGGGGACTAATGAAAAACTGTTTTTT. It encodes CASSPTGGTNEKLFF.

This rearrangement joins TRBV11-2 to TRBJ2-7, with D possibly matching TRBD1 (5 bases). This CDR3 spans 14 amino acids. The germline V gene has CDR1 SGHAT and CDR2 FQNNGV. V was clipped by 2 bases and J by 2 bases, with 10 bases between them. The CDR3 DNA is TGTGCCAGCAGCTTACTTCAGGGCGCCTACGAGCAGTACTTC. Translating gives CASSLLQGAYEQYF.

The CDR3 DNA is TGTGCCAGCAGTTCACTAGCGGGAGAGCGAGATACGCAGTATTTT. Protein product: CASSSLAGERDTQYF. V is TRBV6-2 or TRBV6-3 and J is TRBJ2-3; 11 bases are a match to TRBD2. V was pared by 4 bases and J by 5 bases, with 5 bases of the junction left unmatched. This CDR3 is built from 15 residues. Germline assignment: CDR1 MNHEY and CDR2 SVGEGT.

The chain employs TRBV10-1 and TRBJ1-5, with D tentatively TRBD1 (6 bases). This CDR3 comprises 15 residues. Germline V CDR1 and CDR2: WNHNN, SYGVQD (reference sequence). Between the trimmed V and J ends, which lost 6 bases and 2 bases, there was a span of 14 bases. This chain's CDR3 is CASRPTGYGNQPQHF. As DNA, the CDR3 is TGCGCCAGCAGACCCACAGGGTACGGCAATCAGCCCCAGCATTTT.

CDR3: CASSELGQLYGYTF. The DNA of the CDR3 is TGTGCCAGCAGTGAACTGGGACAGCTCTATGGCTACACCTTC. This chain links TRBV2 with TRBJ1-2, with 7 bases lining up with TRBD1. Germline V gene sequence: CDR1 SNHLY, CDR2 FYNNEI. The CDR3 consists of 14 residues. Losses at the gene ends were 2 bases for V and 4 bases for J; bases not matched to a gene: 4. Supplemented by reference TRBV2 and TRBJ1-2, the full variable domain reads EPEVTQTPSHQVTQMGQEVILRCVPISNHLYFYWYRQILGQKVEFLVSFYNNEISEKSEIFDDQFSVERPDGSNFTLKIRSTKLEDSAMYFCASSELGQLYGYTFGSGTRLTVV.

The chain links TRBV6-5 to TRBJ2-7; 7 bases line up with TRBD2. The germline V gene encodes CDR1 MNHEY and CDR2 SVGAGI. This CDR3 region has 13 residues. Trimming at V came to 6 bases and at J to 3 bases, leaving 5 bases not matched to a gene. CDR3 coding DNA: TGTGCCAGCAGGTCGAGCGGGAACTACGAGCAGTACTTC. Translated, it gives CASRSSGNYEQYF.

V is TRBV30 and J is TRBJ1-3, with D maybe TRBD1 (6 bases). V lost 0 bases, J lost 7 bases, and 10 bases lay in between. Germline V lookup: CDR1 GTSNPN, CDR2 SVGIG (reference sequence). The CDR3 covers 13 residues. The DNA of the CDR3 is TGTGCCTGGAGTGTAGGGGGTGGTAACACCATATATTTT. Protein sequence: CAWSVGGGNTIYF. Full variable domain (outside the CDR3, taken from reference TRBV30 and TRBJ1-3): SQTIHQWPATLVQPVGSPLSLECTVEGTSNPNLYWYRQAAGRGLQLLFYSVGIGQISSEVPQNLSASRPQDRQFILSSKKLLLSDSGFYLCAWSVGGGNTIYFGEGSWLTVV.